The source of this TCR beta chain is a study of response to subunit inactivated influenza vaccine. From the RT-PCR reads, TCRdb called clonotypes with MiXCR, one entry per CDR3 protein. This table holds 300,000 to 350,000 distinct CDR3 sequences, 20% to 25% found once. The table lists this clonotype with a few counts. The TCR sequence derives from a man between 45 and 75 years old who received an inactivated influenza vaccine. This specimen consisted of PBMCs from blood, obtained about 20 months after vaccination.

The CDR3 DNA follows: TGCGCCAGCAGCCAAGTTCCCCACGGGAACACTGAAGCTTTCTTT. It encodes CASSQVPHGNTEAFF. The rearrangement joins TRBV4-3 to TRBJ1-1; unclear D gene. The germline V and J ends were trimmed by 1 base and 1 base, with 10 bases remaining between them. This CDR3 contains 15 residues. The germline gives CDR1 LGHNA, CDR2 YSLEER.